The 32 T cell receptor beta chains presented below share a single source sample, sequenced in a study of blood T cell repertoires in COVID-19. Using immunoSEQ multiplex PCR, the repertoire was profiled, and TCRdb retains in-frame clones only, with some absent. This sample has some 230,000 clones; approximately 80% occur once, and the top ten carry 1.3%. The sample consisted of PBMCs or T cells enriched from blood (not recorded which). These receptors were obtained from a woman aged 40 to 50 with acute COVID-19.

The chain employs TRBV19 and TRBJ2-2; perhaps TRBD2 as D (5 bases). The germline V gene encodes CDR1 LNHDA and CDR2 SQIVND (reference sequence). The length of the CDR3 is 16 residues. V shed 7 bases and J shed 6 bases, with 21 bases lying between them. Written as DNA, the CDR3 is TGTGCCAGTAACCCGTACTCGGTGGGAGCTTCCGGGGAGCTGTTTTTT. Residues: CASNPYSVGASGELFF.

This chain links TRBV30 with TRBJ2-2, with D possibly TRBD2 on 6 matching bases. The germline V and J ends were trimmed by 0 bases and 3 bases, with 11 bases remaining between them. Per the germline V gene, CDR1 is GTSNPN and CDR2 is SVGIG (reference sequence). This CDR3 is 15 amino acids long. Here the CDR3 DNA reads TGTGCCTGGAGTGTACGCAGGGAGGACACCGGGGAGCTGTTTTTT. Its protein is CAWSVRREDTGELFF.

The rearrangement uses TRBV6-1 and TRBJ1-6, with 9 bases fitting TRBD1. The CDR3 is made up of 15 amino acids. From germline, CDR1 is MNHNS and CDR2 SASEGT. Germline trimming cut 2 bases from V and 6 bases from J; bases unmatched to any gene: 2. CDR3 residues: CASSETGGLNSPLHF. In DNA, the CDR3 is TGTGCCAGCAGTGAAACAGGGGGCCTTAATTCACCCCTCCACTTT.

The chain uses TRBV7-4 and TRBJ1-3; 7 nucleotides match TRBD1. Germline V gene sequence: CDR1 SGHVT, CDR2 SQSDAQ. The CDR3 is 14 residues long. Written as DNA, the CDR3 is TGTCCCCGCCGGGGACAGATCAGTGGAAACACCATATATTTT. Encoded protein: CPRRGQISGNTIYF.

The V call is TRBV4-1, the J call TRBJ1-2; 8 bases fit TRBD1. Trimming at V came to 0 bases and at J to 6 bases, leaving 9 bases not matched to a gene. This CDR3 region has 16 residues. Germline CDR1 and CDR2: MGHRA and YSYEKL. CDR3 bases: TGCGCCAGCAGCCAAGATTTTCCAGGGGGCGTGAATGGCTACACCTTC. As protein: CASSQDFPGGVNGYTF.

The chain couples TRBV7-7 to TRBJ2-5, with 7 bases matching TRBD1. The CDR3 runs to 15 residues. The V segment lost 0 bases and the J segment 1 base; nucleotides outside the gene matches: 2. From germline, CDR1 is SSHAT and CDR2 FNYEAQ (reference sequence). The CDR3 spells CASSLAGTVQETQYF. As DNA, the CDR3 is TGTGCCAGCAGCTTAGCGGGGACAGTCCAAGAGACCCAGTACTTC.

V is TRBV28 and J is TRBJ1-4; 12 bases are shared with TRBD1. Trimming cost V 6 bases and J 8 bases; bases outside gene matches: 7. The CDR3 extends over 15 amino acids. Germline lookup yields CDR1 MDHEN and CDR2 SYDVKM. CDR3 sequence: CASRGGTGGREKLFF. For the CDR3, the DNA is TGTGCCAGCAGGGGAGGGACAGGGGGCCGCGAAAAACTGTTTTTT.

This clone turned up a few times. The V gene is TRBV15, the J gene TRBJ1-2; 7 bases align to TRBD1. This CDR3 is 15 amino acids long. Germline V gene lookup returns CDR1 LNHNV and CDR2 YYDKDF (reference sequence). V lost 5 bases, J lost 2 bases, and 8 bases stayed unmatched. This CDR3 reads CATSQNRGLNYGYTF. CDR3 sequence (DNA): TGTGCCACCAGCCAAAACAGGGGATTAAACTATGGCTACACCTTC. The full variable domain, rest sourced from reference TRBV15 and TRBJ1-2, is DAMVIQNPRYQVTQFGKPVTLSCSQTLNHNVMYWYQQKSSQAPKLLFHYYDKDFNNEADTPDNFQSRRPNTSFCFLDIRSPGLGDTAMYLCATSQNRGLNYGYTFGSGTRLTVV.

The CDR3 protein is CASSLGSVGGATNEKLFF. CDR3 DNA sequence: TGTGCCAGCAGTTTAGGGTCGGTGGGAGGGGCAACTAATGAAAAACTGTTTTTT. The chain recombines TRBV28 with TRBJ1-4; D is perhaps TRBD1 (5 bases). The V end was cut by 2 bases, the J end by 0 bases, with 16 bases between. The CDR3 totals 18 residues. CDR1 MDHEN and CDR2 SYDVKM come from the germline V gene.

The chain is built from TRBV4-2 and TRBJ1-3; the match to TRBD1 covers 10 bases. After removal of 1 base from V and 3 bases from J, the junction contained 18 bases not matched to a gene. Germline CDR1 and CDR2: LGHNA and YNFKEQ. CDR3 length: 21 amino acids. The CDR3: CASSQVPPAFEGQGFGNTIYF. CDR3 nucleotide sequence: TGTGCCAGCAGCCAAGTCCCTCCGGCCTTTGAGGGACAGGGGTTTGGAAACACCATATATTTT.

CDR3 protein: CASSFGTSGGSTDTQYF. The DNA for the CDR3 is TGTGCCAGCAGCTTTGGGACTAGCGGGGGGAGTACAGATACGCAGTATTTT. The chain employs TRBV11-3 and TRBJ2-3, with TRBD2 matching 15 bases. Germline V CDR1 and CDR2: SGHNT, YENEEA. With 3 bases clipped from V and 3 bases from J, the junction kept 4 bases outside the gene matches. The CDR3 is 17 residues long.

The J gene is TRBJ2-1, the V gene TRBV28; D is perhaps TRBD1 (6 bases). Germline CDR1 reads MDHEN; CDR2 reads SYDVKM. Trimming shortened V by 4 bases and J by 5 bases, and 18 bases separated the two germline ends. The CDR3 totals 16 residues. CDR3 region: CASSSTSGTTNNEQFF. The DNA for the CDR3 is TGTGCCAGCAGTTCCACTTCCGGGACAACTAACAATGAGCAGTTCTTC.

This clone showed up just once. This chain joins TRBV12-3 or TRBV12-4 and TRBJ1-2; weak D call: TRBD1 (6 bases). This CDR3 is 13 amino acids long. V was shortened by 6 bases and J by 4 bases, with 12 bases between the two germline ends. CDR3 amino acids: CASSLQGSYGYTF. The CDR3 DNA is TGTGCCAGCAGCTTACAGGGATCCTATGGCTACACCTTC.

This sequence joins TRBV4-2 and TRBJ2-1; TRBD1 might be the D (6 bases). CDR1 and CDR2 (germline): LGHNA, YNFKEQ. V lost 0 bases and J lost 2, with 23 bases in between. The CDR3 sequence is 20 residues long. CDR3 amino acids: CASSQDFVDVGQLTYNEQFF. The DNA for the CDR3 is TGTGCCAGCAGCCAAGATTTCGTGGACGTAGGACAGCTGACCTACAATGAGCAGTTCTTC.

The chain couples TRBV7-3 to TRBJ2-3; 10 bases align to TRBD2. This CDR3 contains 13 residues. Germline values: CDR1 SGHTA, CDR2 FQGTGA. Unmatched junction bases numbered 7, after V lost 5 bases and J lost 11 bases. The CDR3 coding sequence is TGTGCCAGCAGCCTTTCCGGGACTAGCGAGCAGTATTTT. As protein: CASSLSGTSEQYF.

This clone was seen a handful of times. This chain connects TRBV5-1 to TRBJ1-3; TRBD1 matches at 7 bases. The trim removed 4 bases at V and 7 bases at J, leaving 8 bases unmatched. The CDR3 contains 14 residues. Germline V gene lookup returns CDR1 SGHRS and CDR2 YFSETQ. CDR3 sequence reads: CASSQGTDGNTIYF. DNA of the CDR3: TGCGCCAGCAGCCAAGGGACAGATGGGAACACCATATATTTT.

The chain employs TRBV27 and TRBJ2-1; 10 bases match TRBD2. This CDR3 is 14 amino acids long. Germline V gene data show CDR1 as MNHEY and CDR2 as SMNVEV (reference sequence). With 5 bases clipped from V and 4 bases from J, the junction kept 2 bases outside the gene matches. CDR3 in DNA: TGTGCCAGCAGTCTAGCGGGAGTATACAATGAGCAGTTCTTC. It yields the protein CASSLAGVYNEQFF.

The DNA of the CDR3 is TGTGCCAGCAGTTACGGGGGTCCCACAGATACGCAGTATTTT. This translates into CASSYGGPTDTQYF. The gene calls are TRBV6-4 and TRBJ2-3; D might be TRBD2 (6 bases). The CDR3 consists of 14 residues. Per germline, CDR1 MRHNA and CDR2 SNTAGT. Trimming stripped 5 bases from V and 2 bases from J, with 11 bases between.

This clone appeared a few times. This chain links TRBV6-5 with TRBJ1-2; 8 bases line up with TRBD1. This CDR3 is 13 amino acids long. Per the germline V gene, CDR1 is MNHEY and CDR2 is SVGAGI. J gave up 6 bases and V 4 bases, and 4 bases lay outside the gene matches. CDR3 sequence reads: CASSWTGKDGYTF. The DNA of the CDR3 is TGTGCCAGCAGTTGGACAGGGAAGGATGGCTACACCTTC.

The chain combines TRBV30 with TRBJ2-5; TRBD2 agrees at 8 bases. Germline CDR1 GTSNPN, CDR2 SVGIG (reference sequence). The V and J ends lost 1 base and 4 bases, in that order; junction bases with no gene match: 8. The CDR3 extends over 15 amino acids. The CDR3 reads CAWSGGAGVGETQYF. The DNA for the CDR3 is TGTGCCTGGAGTGGTGGAGCGGGAGTAGGAGAGACCCAGTACTTC.

The chain couples TRBV4-1 to TRBJ1-2; TRBD1 matches at 8 bases. J gave up 2 bases and V 0 bases, and 8 bases lay outside the gene matches. Germline V gene lookup returns CDR1 MGHRA and CDR2 YSYEKL. The CDR3 is made up of 17 amino acids. As DNA, the CDR3 is TGCGCCAGCAGCCAAGACCGGGGGAGGACAGGGAACTATGGCTACACCTTC. Its protein is CASSQDRGRTGNYGYTF.

The chain recombines TRBV28 with TRBJ2-3; 11 bases agree with TRBD2. The CDR3 runs to 15 residues. CDR1 is MDHEN and CDR2 is SYDVKM in the germline V gene. V lost 0 bases, J lost 6 bases, and 2 bases stayed unmatched. The CDR3 bases are TGTGCCAGCAGTTTATGGGCTAGCGGGGGGGATACGCAGTATTTT. Translating gives CASSLWASGGDTQYF.

The chain uses TRBV5-1 and TRBJ1-1; no clear D. Per the germline V gene, CDR1 is SGHRS and CDR2 is YFSETQ. V lost 2 bases to trimming and J lost 4 bases, with 9 bases between them. The CDR3 is made up of 13 amino acids. Here the CDR3 DNA reads TGCGCCAGCAGCTTATCCGAGTCCACTGAAGCTTTCTTT. It codes for CASSLSESTEAFF.

V gene TRBV7-9 combines with J gene TRBJ2-1, with D tentatively TRBD2 (5 bases). V lost 7 bases, J lost 12 bases, and 10 bases lay in between. This CDR3 is 10 amino acids long. Germline V gene sequence: CDR1 SEHNR, CDR2 FQNEAQ (reference sequence). CDR3 in DNA: TGTGCCAGCACCGGAGGCGGGCAGTTCTTC. It encodes CASTGGGQFF.

The chain links TRBV6-5 to TRBJ2-7; D is perhaps TRBD2 (6 bases). Germline CDR1 and CDR2: MNHEY and SVGAGI. This CDR3 contains 13 residues. Trimming took 6 bases from V and 2 from J, leaving 11 bases between them. CDR3 bases: TGTGCCAGCAGCACCGGGAGAACCTACGAGCAGTACTTC. This codes for CASSTGRTYEQYF.

The chain joins TRBV28 to TRBJ2-7, with TRBD1 matching 7 bases. The CDR3 runs to 12 residues. V gave up 4 bases and J gave up 5 bases; unmatched junction bases: 2. CDR1 is MDHEN, CDR2 SYDVKM, per germline. The CDR3 DNA is TGTGCCAGCAGTTCTCAGGGGGACGAGCAGTACTTC. Translated, it gives CASSSQGDEQYF.

This chain uses TRBV24-1 with TRBJ2-7; 8 nucleotides match TRBD1. This CDR3 has 15 amino acids. V shed 5 bases and J 5 bases; nucleotides not matched to a gene: 10. Germline V gives CDR1 KGHDR, CDR2 SFDVKD. The CDR3 DNA reads as TGTGCCACCAGTGCCTCTGGACAGGGTCGGAACGAGCAGTACTTC. Translation: CATSASGQGRNEQYF.

The J gene is TRBJ2-1, the V gene TRBV27, with D hard to call. CDR3 length: 14 residues. The V end was cut by 1 base, the J end by 4 bases, with 8 bases between. CDR1 is MNHEY, CDR2 SMNVEV, per germline (reference sequence). This CDR3 is CASSLLPLYNEQFF. In DNA, the CDR3 is TGTGCCAGCAGTTTATTACCGCTATACAATGAGCAGTTCTTC.

The chain has TRBV5-1 and TRBJ1-2; tentative D call: TRBD1 (6 bases). Trimming shortened V by 0 bases and J by 5 bases, and 17 bases separated the two germline ends. CDR1 SGHRS and CDR2 YFSETQ come from the germline V gene. This CDR3 contains 16 residues. As DNA, the CDR3 is TGCGCCAGCAGCTTGGTTTCGGTGGACAGTCAATATGGCTACACCTTC. It encodes CASSLVSVDSQYGYTF. The variable domain in full, completed from reference TRBV5-1 and TRBJ1-2, reads KAGVTQTPRYLIKTRGQQVTLSCSPISGHRSVSWYQQTPGQGLQFLFEYFSETQRNKGNFPGRFSGRQFSNSRSEMNVSTLELGDSALYLCASSLVSVDSQYGYTFGSGTRLTVV.

V usage is TRBV28 and J usage is TRBJ2-7; 8 bases align to TRBD2. J gave up 3 bases and V 7 bases, and 8 bases lay outside the gene matches. Germline V CDR1 and CDR2: MDHEN, SYDVKM. This CDR3 contains 14 residues. CDR3 amino acids: CASTPGGRSYEQYF. CDR3 bases: TGTGCCAGCACCCCAGGCGGGAGGAGCTACGAGCAGTACTTC.

The V gene is TRBV11-1, the J gene TRBJ1-2; no clear D. Germline V CDR1 and CDR2: SGHAT, FQDESV (reference sequence). V was cut by 5 bases and J by 7 bases, with 17 bases left in between. This CDR3 contains 14 residues. The CDR3 sequence: CASSHNSGVGGYTF. The CDR3, as DNA: TGTGCCAGCAGCCACAACTCAGGCGTCGGTGGCTACACCTTC.

This rearrangement joins TRBV24-1 to TRBJ1-5; a possible D gene is TRBD1 (5 bases). From germline, CDR1 is KGHDR and CDR2 SFDVKD. The CDR3 consists of 13 residues. V dropped 1 base and J dropped 6 bases, with 6 bases sitting between them. CDR3 nucleotide sequence: TGTGCCACCAGTGATTTCGGGGGTCAGCCCCAGCATTTT. Its protein product is CATSDFGGQPQHF.